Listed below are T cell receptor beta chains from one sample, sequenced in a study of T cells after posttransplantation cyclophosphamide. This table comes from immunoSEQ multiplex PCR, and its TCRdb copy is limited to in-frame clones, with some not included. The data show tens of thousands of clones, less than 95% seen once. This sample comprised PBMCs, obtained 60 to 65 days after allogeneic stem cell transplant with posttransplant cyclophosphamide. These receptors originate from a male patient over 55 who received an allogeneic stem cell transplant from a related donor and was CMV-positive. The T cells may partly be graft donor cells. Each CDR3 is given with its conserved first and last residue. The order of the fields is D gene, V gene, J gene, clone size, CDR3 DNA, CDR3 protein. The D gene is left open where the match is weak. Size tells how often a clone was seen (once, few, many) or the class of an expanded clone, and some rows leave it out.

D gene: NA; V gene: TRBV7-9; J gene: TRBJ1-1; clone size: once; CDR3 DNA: TGTGCCAGCAGTCGGACTGAAGCTTTCTTT; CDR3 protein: CASSRTEAFF
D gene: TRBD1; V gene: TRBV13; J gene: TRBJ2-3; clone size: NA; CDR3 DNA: TGTGCCAGCAGCCTATCCCGGACGGGACAGCCTCCTAGCACAGATACGCAGTATTTT; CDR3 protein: CASSLSRTGQPPSTDTQYF
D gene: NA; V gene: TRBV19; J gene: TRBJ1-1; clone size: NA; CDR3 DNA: TGTGCCAGTAGTTTCAGACAGCTGAACACTGAAGCTTTCTTT; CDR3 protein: CASSFRQLNTEAFF
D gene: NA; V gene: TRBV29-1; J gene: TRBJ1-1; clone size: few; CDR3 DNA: TGCAGCGTTGACGGGGCGCAAGCGGGCACTGAAGCTTTCTTT; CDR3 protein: CSVDGAQAGTEAFF
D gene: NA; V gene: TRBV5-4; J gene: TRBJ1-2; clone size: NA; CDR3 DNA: TGTGCCAGCAGCCAGGGAATTGACACCATTCGGTATGGCTACACCTTC; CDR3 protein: CASSQGIDTIRYGYTF
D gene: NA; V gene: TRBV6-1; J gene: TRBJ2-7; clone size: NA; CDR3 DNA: TGTGCCAGCAGTCGACAGTCCTACGAGCAGTACTTC; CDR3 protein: CASSRQSYEQYF
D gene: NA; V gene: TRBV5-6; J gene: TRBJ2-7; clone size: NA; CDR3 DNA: TGTGCCAGCAGCTTGGACATGAGGTTAAGCCACGAGCAGTACTTC; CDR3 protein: CASSLDMRLSHEQYF
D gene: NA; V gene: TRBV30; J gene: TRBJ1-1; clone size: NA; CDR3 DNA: TGTGCCTGGAGTGCTCTTCTAGGGGCTAGGGAAGCTTTCTTT; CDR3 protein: CAWSALLGAREAFF
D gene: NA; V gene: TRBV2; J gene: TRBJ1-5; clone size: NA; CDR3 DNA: TGTGCCAGCAGCGACCGACAGAAAAATAGCAATCAGCCCCAGCATTTT; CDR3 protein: CASSDRQKNSNQPQHF
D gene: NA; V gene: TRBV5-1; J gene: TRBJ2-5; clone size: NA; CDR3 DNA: TGCGCCAGCGCCCTACAGGGTAGGACCCAGTACTTC; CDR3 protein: CASALQGRTQYF
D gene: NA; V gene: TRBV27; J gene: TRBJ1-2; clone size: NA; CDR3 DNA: TGTGCCAGCAGGCTCGGGGGAAATGGCTACACCTTC; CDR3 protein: CASRLGGNGYTF
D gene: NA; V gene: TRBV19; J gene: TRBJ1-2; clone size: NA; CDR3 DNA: TGTGCCAGTAGTCCTGCCCGGGACAATTCGGACTATGGCTACACCTTC; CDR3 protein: CASSPARDNSDYGYTF
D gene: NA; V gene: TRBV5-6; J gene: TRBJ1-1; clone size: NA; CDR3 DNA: TGTGCCAGCAGTGACCGTACAGTGAACACTGAGGCTTTCTTT; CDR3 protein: CASSDRTVNTEAFF
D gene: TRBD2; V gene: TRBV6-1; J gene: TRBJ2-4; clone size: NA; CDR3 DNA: TGTGCCAGCAGTGGCGGGGGTTCCAAAAACATTCAGTACTTC; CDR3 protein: CASSGGGSKNIQYF
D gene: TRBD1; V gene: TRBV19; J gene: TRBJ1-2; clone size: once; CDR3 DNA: TGTGCCAGTAGCGGGACAGGGGATGGCTACACCTTC; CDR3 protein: CASSGTGDGYTF
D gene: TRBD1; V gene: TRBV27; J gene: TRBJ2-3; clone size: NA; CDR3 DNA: TGTGCCAGCAGTTTATCGGGACAGTTTAGAGATACGCAGTATTTT; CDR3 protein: CASSLSGQFRDTQYF
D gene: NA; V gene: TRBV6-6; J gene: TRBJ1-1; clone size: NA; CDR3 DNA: TGTGCCAGCATCCTCGGGGGGTCCACTGAAGCTTTCTTT; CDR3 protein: CASILGGSTEAFF
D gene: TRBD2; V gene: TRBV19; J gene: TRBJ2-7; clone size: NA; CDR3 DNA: TGTGCCAGTTCGCTAGCGGGGGTGTACGAGCAGTACTTC; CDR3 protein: CASSLAGVYEQYF
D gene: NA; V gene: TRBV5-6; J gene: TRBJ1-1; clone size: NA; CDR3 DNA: TGTGCCAGCAGCTTGGTTGCGTCGCAAGCTTTCTTT; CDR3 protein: CASSLVASQAFF
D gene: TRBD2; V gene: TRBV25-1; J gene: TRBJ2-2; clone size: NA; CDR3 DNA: TGTGCCAGCAGTGAGTACCCCGGACTAGCGGGGGCCACCGGGGAGCTGTTTTTT; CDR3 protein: CASSEYPGLAGATGELFF
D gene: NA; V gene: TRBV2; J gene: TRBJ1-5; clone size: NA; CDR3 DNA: TGTGCCAGCAGTGAAACAGACAGCAATCAGCCCCAGCATTTT; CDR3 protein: CASSETDSNQPQHF
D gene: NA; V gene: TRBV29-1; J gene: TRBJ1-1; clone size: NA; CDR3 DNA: TGCAGCGTTGAAGATTGGGGGCGGGGGACTGAAGCTTTCTTT; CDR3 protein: CSVEDWGRGTEAFF
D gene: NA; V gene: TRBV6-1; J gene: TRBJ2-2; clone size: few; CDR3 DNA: TGTGCCAGCAATCGACAGACGAACACCGGGGAGCTGTTTTTT; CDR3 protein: CASNRQTNTGELFF
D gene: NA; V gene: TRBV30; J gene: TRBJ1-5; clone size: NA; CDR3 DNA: TGTGCCTGGAGTGTATACGGGGGGGAGCAGCCCCAGCATTTT; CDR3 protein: CAWSVYGGEQPQHF
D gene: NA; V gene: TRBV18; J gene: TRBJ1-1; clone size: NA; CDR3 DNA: TGTGCCAGCTCGCCCGTACTCGAGAACACTGAAGCTTTCTTT; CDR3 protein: CASSPVLENTEAFF
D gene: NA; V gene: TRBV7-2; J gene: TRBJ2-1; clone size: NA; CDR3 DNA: TGTGCCAGCAGCACTAGCATGGGGTCGGATGAGCAGTTCTTC; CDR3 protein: CASSTSMGSDEQFF
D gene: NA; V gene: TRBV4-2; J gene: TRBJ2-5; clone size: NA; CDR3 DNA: TGTGCCAGCAGCCTTAATAAAGGAGGGGGCCCGGAAGAGACCCAGTACTTC; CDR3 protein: CASSLNKGGGPEETQYF
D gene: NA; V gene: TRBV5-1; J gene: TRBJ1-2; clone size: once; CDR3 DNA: TGCGCCAGCAGCTCCGGGGATGGGAGGTCTGCGGGCTACACCTTC; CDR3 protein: CASSSGDGRSAGYTF
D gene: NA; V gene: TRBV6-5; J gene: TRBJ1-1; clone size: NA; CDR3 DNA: TGTGCCAGCAGGCGGGACTTGATGAACACTGAAGCTTTCTTT; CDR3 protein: CASRRDLMNTEAFF
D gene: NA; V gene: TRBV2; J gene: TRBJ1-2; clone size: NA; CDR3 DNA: TGTGCCAGCAGACTCTATGGCTACACCTTC; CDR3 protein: CASRLYGYTF
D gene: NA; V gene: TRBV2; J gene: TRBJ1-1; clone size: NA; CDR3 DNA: TGTGCCACCTTTTCCGAGGCTTTCTTT; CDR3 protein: CATFSEAFF
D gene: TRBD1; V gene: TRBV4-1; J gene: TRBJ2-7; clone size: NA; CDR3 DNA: TGCGCCAGCAGCCAAGGATGGGACAGAGATTACGAGCAGTACTTC; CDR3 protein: CASSQGWDRDYEQYF
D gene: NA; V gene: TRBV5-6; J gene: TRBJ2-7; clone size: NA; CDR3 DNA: TGTGCCAGCAGCCCCTCAGGGGCCCCCTACGAGCAGTACTTC; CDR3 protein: CASSPSGAPYEQYF
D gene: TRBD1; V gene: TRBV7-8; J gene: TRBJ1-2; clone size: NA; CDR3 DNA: TGTGCCAGCAGCTTGAACCGACAGGGGACGTTTACCTTC; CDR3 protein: CASSLNRQGTFTF
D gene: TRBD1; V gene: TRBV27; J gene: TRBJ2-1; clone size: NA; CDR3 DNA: TGTGCCAGCAGTCCTAGGGGGCAAATCAACAATGAGCAGTTCTTC; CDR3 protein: CASSPRGQINNEQFF
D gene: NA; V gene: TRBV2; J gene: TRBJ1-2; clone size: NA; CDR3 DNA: TGTGCCAGCAATAGGCAGCCACTAAACTATGGCTACACCTTC; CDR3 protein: CASNRQPLNYGYTF